These T cell receptor beta chains were read from a single sample in a study of beta chain features in type 1 diabetes. Generated by immunoSEQ multiplex PCR, the TCRdb table keeps only in-frame clones and is missing some. The table shows about 240,000 clones, with approximately 15% occurring only once. The sample taken for sequencing was naive CD4+ T cells from blood. These receptors were taken from a man aged 30 to 39 with type 1 diabetes. CDR3s include the opening cysteine and the closing phenylalanine or tryptophan.

TRBV18	TRBJ2-1	CASSPQREFGYNEQFF
TRBV2	TRBJ1-2	CASRKQGKAYGYTF
TRBV25-1	TRBJ1-2	CASSRGWGSSYGYTF
TRBV5-1	TRBJ2-7	CASSLADRARVYEQYF
TRBV19	TRBJ1-5	CASSIVGGDGQPQHF
TRBV19	TRBJ2-6	CASTPRGEAGANVLTF
TRBV19	TRBJ2-2	CASSAQAGGYTGELFF
TRBV7-9	TRBJ1-6	CASSLEGTGVSPLHF
TRBV5-1	TRBJ1-4	CASSLRTGGTEKLFF
TRBV6-5	TRBJ1-5	CASSYSNAGGNQPQHF
TRBV7-9	TRBJ1-1	CASSFSLRSEAFF
TRBV7-7	TRBJ1-4	CASSLGSGSTGEKLFF
TRBV6-5	TRBJ2-1	CASSSTSGRNNEQFF
TRBV7-2	TRBJ1-1	CASSLGGVTEAFF
TRBV30	TRBJ2-1	CAWGRPGPRRNEQFF
TRBV5-4	TRBJ2-7	CASSSPGLAGSYEQYF
TRBV29-1	TRBJ1-2	CSVDRDRGRGGYTF
TRBV6-1	TRBJ1-1	CASSARGSTEAFF
TRBV7-9	TRBJ2-4	CASSLGGFQNIQYF
TRBV5-1	TRBJ1-2	CASSSGQGSGYTF
TRBV11-3	TRBJ2-1	CASSLGDTSSYNEQFF
TRBV5-1	TRBJ2-1	CASSFGGLVEQFF
TRBV2	TRBJ2-7	CASSLEGQGGDEQYF
TRBV2	TRBJ1-5	CASTLDSGDQPQHF
TRBV30	TRBJ1-1	CAWSVQGSTEAFF
TRBV5-1	TRBJ2-1	CASSPGQGVNEQFF
TRBV2	TRBJ1-2	CASSPTGYGYTF
TRBV6-6	TRBJ2-4	CASVEGGNVKNIQYF
TRBV15	TRBJ2-3	CATSRELGPGRTDTQYF
TRBV29-1	TRBJ1-2	CSVDGGSGGYTF
TRBV5-1	TRBJ2-3	CASSSDRSTDTQYF
TRBV2	TRBJ2-1	CASGPGQGRGNEQFF
TRBV19	TRBJ2-2	CASSRGQGESGELFF
TRBV9	TRBJ2-2	CASSVAVGRTGELFF
TRBV5-1	TRBJ2-7	CASSWGGQGSYEQYF
TRBV29-1	TRBJ2-2	CSVEGPNGELFF
TRBV19	TRBJ2-1	CASSSTSGTEQFF
TRBV7-9	TRBJ2-1	CASSLASGGPYNEQFF
TRBV6-6	TRBJ2-5	CASSPVGARETQYF
TRBV4-1	TRBJ2-7	CASSQGLLARYEQYF
TRBV7-9	TRBJ2-7	CASSQRRTAVHTYEQYF
TRBV5-1	TRBJ2-1	CASSPRTSTDEQFF
TRBV9	TRBJ2-1	CASSVGGSGSSYNEQFF
TRBV7-8	TRBJ2-3	CASSPNPDGLAATDTQYF
TRBV6-5	TRBJ2-3	CASSPTSGGGDTQYF
TRBV5-1	TRBJ2-7	CASSFQGASGYEQYF
TRBV6-5	TRBJ2-3	CASSYFGGGGTDTQYF
TRBV6-5	TRBJ1-1	CASRPPVNTEAFF
TRBV11-2	TRBJ2-3	CASSPRGTGSTDTQYF